Below, one TCR beta chain is given with its context. Antigen specificity is unknown. The CDR3 sequence is 13 residues long. Trimming removed 5 bases from V and 5 bases from J, with 13 bases in between. Germline CDR1 and CDR2: SQVTM and ANQGSEA. Prepared libraries of TCR beta cDNA carried unique molecular identifiers. Starting from about 0.94 to 9.7 million T cells, the study yielded hundreds of thousands of cDNA molecules. TCRdb re-analysed the PCR reads in MiXCR, keeping a single row per CDR3 protein. The data show about 770,000 distinct CDR3 sequences, about 45% seen once. The sample is drawn from a study of post-analysis software for immune sequencing data. Study as a whole: Recorded subtypes: relapsing-remitting, secondary progressive, progressive-relapsing; some patients unannotated.

Points from the study as a whole: Normalized Chao1 diversity in multiple sclerosis patients fell significantly below that of controls. TRBV5-6, TRBV5-1 and TRBV20-1 were among five TRBV segments more frequent in patients than controls. Analysis by F measure revealed that same-batch samples clustered strongly together.

The sequencing input was blood. The receptor was isolated from a girl aged 5-17 years with multiple sclerosis. This chain connects TRBV29-1 to TRBJ1-5; weak D call: TRBD1 (6 bases). In DNA, the CDR3 is TGCAGCGTTAGTAGGGGGGATTATCAGCCCCAGCATTTT. Its translation: CSVSRGDYQPQHF.